The clone carrying this T cell receptor (beta chain) was picked up a small number of times. Its antigen is undetermined. This specimen comes from a study of human T cells and chemical hapten exposure. Broader study findings: Relative to control repertoires, expanded TCRs gave rise to significantly more large CDR3 similarity clusters. TCRs at a frequency above 1 in 1000 stayed unchanged with DPC sensitization.

Specified time point: patch test 1, 2 weeks after DPC sensitization. Treatment described: therapeutic diphenylcyclopropenone sensitization with weekly scalp DPC. One entry per CDR3 protein results from TCRdb running MiXCR on the RACE reads. The sample contains 95,000 to 130,000 distinct CDR3 sequences, about 12% of which appear only once. The CDR3 contains 17 residues. Trimming removed 2 bases from V and 0 bases from J; junction bases left unmatched: 5. In germline, CDR1 is SGHTA, CDR2 FQGNSA. The sample was whole blood, taken in connection with sensitization to the hapten diphenylcyclopropenone (DPC). This chain uses TRBV7-2 with TRBJ2-5; the match to TRBD2 covers 11 bases. The TCR comes from a woman aged 50 to 60 with alopecia areata. Some clones in this sample may be carry-over from other donors' samples. This chain's CDR3 is CASSLTTSGGDQETQYF. The CDR3, as DNA: TGTGCCAGCAGCTTAACTACTAGCGGGGGCGACCAAGAGACCCAGTACTTC.